Judged by abundance, the clone carrying this TCR beta chain is medium-sized (0.01 to 0.1%). The data were taken from a study of immune characterization of retroperitoneal liposarcoma. TCRdb re-analysed the PCR reads in MiXCR, keeping a single row per CDR3 protein. Found here are 11,000 or so distinct CDR3 sequences, approximately 46% of them singletons; the top ten hold less than 11%. The CDR3 is made up of 15 amino acids. Germline loops: CDR1 MNHEY, CDR2 SMNVEV (reference sequence). V lost 6 bases and J lost 4; bases outside the gene matches: 6. The source is a female donor with retroperitoneal liposarcoma. Sequencing was carried out using tumor tissue. The V call is TRBV27, the J call TRBJ2-1, with TRBD2 identical over 10 bases. The CDR3: CASRPSGGAYNEQFF. The CDR3 coding sequence is TGTGCCAGCAGACCTAGCGGGGGAGCTTACAATGAGCAGTTCTTC.